Listed below are T cell receptor beta chains from one sample, sequenced in a study of regulatory T cells in long-lasting Graves disease. MiXCR was run by TCRdb on the multiplex PCR reads, yielding one entry per CDR3 protein. In the table there are approximately 400,000 distinct CDR3 sequences, under 15% of which are singletons. This sample also belongs to another study, concerning T cells in Graves' hyperthyroidism and ophthalmopathy.

This material consisted of peripheral blood mononuclear cells (PBMCs), taken at new diagnosis, from a patient treated with antithyroid drugs. The receptor source for this set is a woman aged 25 to 39 with Graves disease. CDR3s include the opening cysteine and the closing phenylalanine or tryptophan. A D gene is named only where the DNA matches it firmly. Some rows have no size entry. The others give once, few or many, or a class for an expanded clone.

NA	few	TRBJ2-2	TRBV7-9	CASSLAGGQPNTGELFF	TGTGCCAGCAGCTTAGCTGGAGGGCAGCCTAACACCGGGGAGCTGTTTTTT
TRBD2	many	TRBJ2-1	TRBV11-3	CASTTSGAYNEQFF	TGTGCCAGTACGACTAGCGGGGCTTACAATGAGCAGTTCTTC
NA	many	TRBJ2-3	TRBV12-3/TRBV12-4	CASSFNSGSYTDTQYF	TGTGCCAGCAGTTTTAATAGCGGTTCGTACACAGATACGCAGTATTTT
NA	few	TRBJ2-1	TRBV10-3	CAISDVQSSSYNEQFF	TGTGCCATCAGTGACGTACAGAGTAGCTCCTACAATGAGCAGTTCTTC
TRBD1	NA	TRBJ1-5	TRBV6-5	CASSSGQGRNQPQHF	TGTGCCAGCAGTTCTGGACAGGGCCGGAATCAGCCCCAGCATTTT
NA	many	TRBJ1-1	TRBV29-1	CSGAQGTYTEAFF	TGCAGCGGGGCCCAGGGGACCTACACTGAAGCTTTCTTT
TRBD2	many	TRBJ2-7	TRBV6-5	CASSYSTSGSDGEQYF	TGTGCCAGCAGTTACTCGACTAGCGGGAGCGATGGCGAGCAGTACTTC
TRBD2	many	TRBJ2-5	TRBV24-1	CATSERSSGSKLQETQYF	TGTGCCACCAGTGAGCGCTCTAGCGGGAGTAAACTCCAAGAGACCCAGTACTTC
NA	many	TRBJ2-1	TRBV7-3	CASSLRLDNEQFF	TGTGCCAGCAGCTTAAGACTTGACAATGAGCAGTTCTTC
TRBD2	NA	TRBJ2-1	TRBV18	CASSPGLAGPYEQFF	TGTGCCAGCTCACCGGGACTAGCGGGCCCCTACGAGCAGTTCTTC
NA	few	TRBJ2-6	TRBV30	CALYASGANVLTF	TGTGCCTTGTATGCCTCTGGGGCCAACGTCCTGACTTTC
NA	NA	TRBJ1-2	TRBV6-2/TRBV6-3	CASSRHGPNYGYTF	TGTGCCAGCAGTAGGCACGGCCCTAACTATGGCTACACCTTC
TRBD1	many	TRBJ1-1	TRBV2	CASSPGQGDTEAFF	TGTGCCAGCAGCCCGGGACAGGGCGACACTGAAGCTTTCTTT
TRBD1	many	TRBJ1-5	TRBV12-3/TRBV12-4	CASSWVTGGRGNQPQHF	TGTGCCAGCAGTTGGGTCACAGGGGGTCGGGGCAATCAGCCCCAGCATTTT
TRBD1	few	TRBJ2-7	TRBV10-2	CASSDGTGGHEQYF	TGCGCCAGCAGTGATGGGACAGGGGGCCACGAGCAGTACTTC
NA	many	TRBJ2-3	TRBV12-3/TRBV12-4	CASSFVDSYTDTQYF	TGTGCCAGCAGTTTTGTGGACAGCTACACAGATACGCAGTATTTT
TRBD1	NA	TRBJ2-1	TRBV7-9	CASSLSGQGRNEQFF	TGTGCCAGCAGCTTATCCGGACAGGGTAGAAATGAGCAGTTCTTC
TRBD1	many	TRBJ1-2	TRBV11-2	CASSSDRGNYGYTF	TGTGCCAGCAGCTCCGACAGGGGGAACTATGGCTACACCTTC
TRBD2	many	TRBJ2-5	TRBV7-9	CASSLGLAGGPQETQYF	TGTGCCAGCAGCTTGGGACTAGCGGGAGGGCCTCAAGAGACCCAGTACTTC
NA	many	TRBJ2-1	TRBV5-1	CASSLGASEFANEQFF	TGCGCCAGCAGCTTGGGAGCTAGCGAATTCGCCAATGAGCAGTTCTTC
TRBD1	few	TRBJ2-1	TRBV30	CAWSVGRGYNEQFF	TGTGCCTGGAGCGTCGGCAGGGGGTACAATGAGCAGTTCTTC
NA	NA	TRBJ1-6	TRBV12-3/TRBV12-4	CAGSLGSGNSPLHF	TGTGCCGGCAGTTTAGGGTCTGGGAATTCACCCCTCCACTTT
NA	NA	TRBJ2-1	TRBV2	CASSVAAPSYNEQFF	TGTGCCAGCAGTGTGGCGGCCCCCTCCTACAATGAGCAGTTCTTC
TRBD2	NA	TRBJ2-5	TRBV29-1	CSGGGETQYF	TGCAGCGGGGGGGGTGAGACCCAGTACTTC
NA	NA	TRBJ1-5	TRBV28	CASSNPGPPSQPQHF	TGTGCCAGCAGCAATCCGGGACCCCCGTCCCAGCCCCAGCATTTT
NA	many	TRBJ2-7	TRBV7-9	CASSPRGGEQYF	TGTGCCAGCAGTCCGCGAGGGGGCGAGCAGTACTTC
NA	few	TRBJ2-7	TRBV9	CASSATGMRAEQYF	TGTGCCAGCAGCGCCACAGGGATGAGGGCCGAGCAGTACTTC
NA	few	TRBJ2-1	TRBV9	CASRGGGSTGEQFF	TGTGCCAGCAGAGGGGGAGGGTCAACGGGTGAGCAGTTCTTC
NA	many	TRBJ2-7	TRBV6-2/TRBV6-3	CATSRAGTYEQYF	TGTGCCACCTCCCGGGCAGGGACCTACGAGCAGTACTTC
TRBD2	many	TRBJ2-7	TRBV20-1	CSARGSSGFYEQYF	TGCAGTGCGCGGGGCTCTAGCGGCTTCTACGAGCAGTACTTC
NA	few	TRBJ1-3	TRBV7-9	CASGISGNTIYF	TGTGCCAGCGGGATTTCTGGAAACACCATATATTTT
NA	NA	TRBJ1-1	TRBV2	CASRADKNTEAFF	TGTGCCAGCAGGGCCGACAAAAACACTGAAGCTTTCTTT
NA	many	TRBJ2-5	TRBV11-2	CASRSGTQTQETQYF	TGTGCCAGCAGAAGCGGGACACAGACCCAAGAGACCCAGTACTTC
NA	many	TRBJ2-7	TRBV20-1	CSARDLGRRYEQYF	TGCAGTGCTAGAGATTTAGGCCGCCGGTACGAGCAGTACTTC
TRBD1	NA	TRBJ1-2	TRBV25-1	CASSGRQGSYGYTF	TGTGCCAGCAGTGGTCGACAGGGGTCCTATGGCTACACCTTC
NA	many	TRBJ2-1	TRBV7-3	CASSLTSRSSYNEQFF	TGTGCCAGCAGCCTAACTAGCCGCAGCTCCTACAATGAGCAGTTCTTC
NA	once	TRBJ1-5	TRBV4-1	CASSQTRGGQPQHF	TGCGCCAGCAGCCAGACGAGGGGAGGCCAGCCCCAGCATTTT
NA	many	TRBJ2-7	TRBV30	CAWSPAGSEQYF	TGTGCCTGGAGTCCTGCAGGATCCGAGCAGTACTTC
TRBD1	few	TRBJ1-3	TRBV18	CASSQGQVTGNTIYF	TGTGCCAGCTCACAGGGACAGGTTACTGGAAACACCATATATTTT
TRBD1	NA	TRBJ2-3	TRBV9	CASSVARGTGASDTQYF	TGTGCCAGCAGCGTAGCTAGAGGGACAGGGGCTTCAGATACGCAGTATTTT
TRBD1	few	TRBJ2-7	TRBV6-1	CASSGPGTDTRSEQYF	TGTGCCAGCAGTGGACCCGGGACAGATACTCGTAGCGAGCAGTACTTC
NA	few	TRBJ1-2	TRBV9	CASYREVYGYTF	TGTGCCTCCTACAGGGAAGTCTATGGCTACACCTTC
NA	many	TRBJ2-1	TRBV28	CASSLVQDYNEQFF	TGTGCCAGCAGTTTAGTACAGGACTACAATGAGCAGTTCTTC
TRBD2	NA	TRBJ2-6	TRBV4-1	CASSQETSGVSGANVLTF	TGCGCCAGCAGCCAAGAAACTAGCGGGGTGTCGGGGGCCAACGTCCTGACTTTC
NA	few	TRBJ2-1	TRBV19	CASSIGGDGYNEQFF	TGTGCCAGTAGTATAGGAGGGGATGGCTACAATGAGCAGTTCTTC